This TCR beta chain was observed in a study of Ad26.COV2.S vaccination and SARS-CoV-2 variants. Study-wide results and caveats: Vaccine recipients posted higher spike-specific TCR breadth than their placebo counterparts. Reportedly, after vaccination the spike-specific CD8+ and CD4+ T cell responses displayed substantial breadth. Those who received vaccine or placebo ended up with similar non-spike TCR breadth.

TCRdb keeps only in-frame clones here, not all; method: immunoSEQ multiplex PCR. Among 350,000 to 450,000 clones listed, approximately 83% were seen once. The CDR3 loop spans 14 amino acids. CDR1 is LGHDT and CDR2 is YNNKEL in the germline V gene (reference sequence). J lost 10 bases, V lost 4 bases, and 4 bases had no gene match. The sample's treatment: around 19 received Ad26.COV2.S at low or high dose, single or two shots; five or six received placebo; per-sample allocation not given. Samples were taken on day 63 after the first vaccine or placebo injection. This Boston cohort included adults aged 18-55 years. This clone appeared a few times. The antigen is unknown.

This clonotype originated in a person aged 18-65 years who received the Ad26.COV2.S COVID-19 vaccine or a placebo. The sequencing here drew on peripheral blood, taken in a trial of Ad26.COV2.S vaccine versus placebo. The genes are TRBV3-1 (or the pseudogene TRBV3-2) and TRBJ1-6; TRBD1 matches 10 bases. CDR3 DNA: TGTGCCAGCAGCCCGGGACAGGGGACGTCACCCCTCCACTTT. Its translation is CASSPGQGTSPLHF.